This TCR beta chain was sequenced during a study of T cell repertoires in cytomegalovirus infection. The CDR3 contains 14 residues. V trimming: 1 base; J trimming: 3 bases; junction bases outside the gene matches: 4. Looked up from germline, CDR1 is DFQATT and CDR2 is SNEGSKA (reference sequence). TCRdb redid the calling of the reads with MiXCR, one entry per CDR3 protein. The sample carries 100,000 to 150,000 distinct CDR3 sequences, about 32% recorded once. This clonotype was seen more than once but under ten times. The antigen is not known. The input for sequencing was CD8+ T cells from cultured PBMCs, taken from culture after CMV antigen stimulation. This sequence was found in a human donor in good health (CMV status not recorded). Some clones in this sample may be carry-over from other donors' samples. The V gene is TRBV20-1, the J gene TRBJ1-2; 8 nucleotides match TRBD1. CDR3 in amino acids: CSARAGQGYYGYTF. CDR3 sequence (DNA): TGCAGTGCTAGAGCCGGACAGGGTTACTATGGCTACACCTTC.